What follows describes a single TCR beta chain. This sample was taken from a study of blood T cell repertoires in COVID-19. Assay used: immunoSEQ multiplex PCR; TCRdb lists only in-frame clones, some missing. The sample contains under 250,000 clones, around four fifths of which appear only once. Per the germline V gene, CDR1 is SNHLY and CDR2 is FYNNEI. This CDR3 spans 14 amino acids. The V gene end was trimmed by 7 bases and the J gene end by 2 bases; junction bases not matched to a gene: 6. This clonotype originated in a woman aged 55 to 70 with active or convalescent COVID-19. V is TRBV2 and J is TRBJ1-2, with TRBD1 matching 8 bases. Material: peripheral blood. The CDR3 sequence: CASTLDRANYGYTF. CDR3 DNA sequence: TGTGCCAGCACCCTGGACAGGGCAAACTATGGCTACACCTTC.